This record concerns one T cell receptor (beta chain) sequence. Germline CDR1 MGHDK, CDR2 SYGVNS. This CDR3 contains 16 residues. The ends lost 0 bases at V and 1 base at J; junction bases unmatched: 6. This sample is part of a study of response to subunit inactivated influenza vaccine. TCRdb used MiXCR to reprocess the RT-PCR reads, holding one entry per CDR3 protein. The sample lists about 800,000 distinct CDR3 sequences, about 20% occurring once. This sample comprised PBMCs from blood, obtained roughly 5 days after vaccination. This sequence joins TRBV25-1 and TRBJ2-7; 7 bases line up with TRBD1. The clonotype originates from a man aged 50 to 59 who received an inactivated influenza vaccine. The CDR3 nucleotides read TGTGCCAGCAGTGAATATAGGGACAGCCAATCCTACGAGCAGTACTTC. It encodes CASSEYRDSQSYEQYF.